This T cell receptor (beta chain) was documented in a study of identifying expanded T cells in peripheral blood. Produced via immunoSEQ multiplex PCR; TCRdb's table is partial and in-frame only. This table has roughly 96,000 clones, roughly 88% appearing once. Germline loops: CDR1 SGDLS, CDR2 YYNGEE. The CDR3 length is 14 residues. The germline V and J ends were trimmed by 2 bases and 4 bases, with 12 bases remaining between them. The material sequenced was blood. This chain joins TRBV9 and TRBJ1-1; a weak D match, TRBD1 (5 bases). The source is a person aged 18 to 75 in good health. The CDR3, as DNA: TGTGCCAGCAGCGTTCAGGGAATTTCCACTGAAGCTTTCTTT. This codes for CASSVQGISTEAFF.